Included here is one T cell receptor beta chain sequence, with context. The antigen remains undetermined. Sequencing used immunoSEQ multiplex PCR; TCRdb keeps in-frame clones, though not all of them. This table holds some 31,000 clones, roughly 80% found once. This sample is part of a study of radiation and T cells in renal cell carcinoma. Overall study results and limits: Top tumor clonotypes rose in blood 2 weeks post-radiation, then contracted. Without pretreatment biopsies, baseline tumor clonotype presence was undetermined.

This sample's time point: blood 4 weeks post-SBRT, at nephrectomy. Treatment described: 15 Gy SBRT to primary tumor, nephrectomy 4 weeks later. Nephrectomy followed 15 Gy stereotactic body radiation by 4 weeks. Blood was sampled at baseline, 2 weeks and 4 weeks after SBRT. The receptor was isolated from a man in his 60s with renal cell carcinoma. This specimen was blood, taken from a patient whose treatment included radiotherapy and nephrectomy.

The CDR3 loop reads CASRLAKGEQYF. The CDR3 DNA follows: TGTGCCAGCAGACTGGCGAAGGGCGAGCAGTACTTC. J is TRBJ2-7 and V is TRBV7-2, with D uncertain. CDR3 size: 12 residues. Germline V gene data show CDR1 as SGHTA and CDR2 as FQGNSA. V was cut by 6 bases and J by 6 bases, with 12 bases left in between.